A selection of T cell receptor beta chains follows, all from one sample in a study of T cell repertoires in cytomegalovirus infection. TCRdb analysed the reads with MiXCR anew, one entry per CDR3 protein. The table includes around 900,000 distinct CDR3 sequences, roughly 31% detected once. Antigens of these TCRs are unknown. The material was cultured CD8+ T cells from PBMCs, obtained from culture after CMV antigen stimulation. These receptor sequences come from a human donor in good health (CMV status not recorded). Some clones in this sample may be carry-over from other donors' samples. Both conserved end residues are part of each CDR3. The order of the fields is D gene, CDR3 length, V gene, J gene, clone size, CDR3 protein, CDR3 DNA. The D gene is left open where the match is weak. A row's size may be missing; if present it is once, few, many or a size class.

d_gene: TRBD2
len: 16
v_gene: TRBV11-2
j_gene: TRBJ2-3
abundance: NA
CDR3aa: CASSVASGGFTDTQYF
CDR3nt: TGTGCCAGCAGCGTAGCTAGCGGGGGCTTCACAGATACGCAGTATTTT

d_gene: TRBD2
len: 17
v_gene: TRBV7-7
j_gene: TRBJ2-5
abundance: many
CDR3aa: CASSLSSGGPYQETQYF
CDR3nt: TGTGCTAGCAGCTTAAGTAGCGGGGGACCGTACCAAGAGACCCAGTACTTC

d_gene: TRBD1
len: 13
v_gene: TRBV11-2
j_gene: TRBJ2-7
abundance: NA
CDR3aa: CASTDRGLYEQYF
CDR3nt: TGTGCCAGCACCGACAGGGGTCTCTACGAGCAGTACTTC

d_gene: TRBD1
len: 16
v_gene: TRBV4-1
j_gene: TRBJ1-1
abundance: NA
CDR3aa: CASSQAGTGLNTEAFF
CDR3nt: TGCGCCAGCAGCCAAGCCGGGACAGGGCTGAACACTGAAGCTTTCTTT

d_gene: NA
len: 14
v_gene: TRBV7-9
j_gene: TRBJ1-1
abundance: few
CDR3aa: CASNTDRSSSEAFF
CDR3nt: TGTGCCAGCAATACCGACAGGTCTTCGTCTGAAGCTTTCTTT

d_gene: TRBD2
len: 13
v_gene: TRBV6-6
j_gene: TRBJ2-7
abundance: few
CDR3aa: CASCPGGTYEQYF
CDR3nt: TGTGCCAGCTGTCCGGGGGGTACCTACGAGCAGTACTTC

d_gene: NA
len: 14
v_gene: TRBV25-1
j_gene: TRBJ1-5
abundance: NA
CDR3aa: CASSPGGGTQSQHF
CDR3nt: TGTGCCAGCAGTCCGGGGGGGGGCACTCAGTCCCAGCATTTT

d_gene: NA
len: 12
v_gene: TRBV7-6
j_gene: TRBJ2-1
abundance: NA
CDR3aa: CASSQSDNGQFF
CDR3nt: TGTGCCAGCAGTCAATCAGATAATGGGCAGTTCTTC

d_gene: NA
len: 13
v_gene: TRBV11-2
j_gene: TRBJ2-1
abundance: NA
CDR3aa: CASSLVPSNEQFF
CDR3nt: TGTGCCAGCAGCTTAGTACCGTCCAATGAGCAGTTCTTC

d_gene: NA
len: 14
v_gene: TRBV6-5
j_gene: TRBJ1-2
abundance: NA
CDR3aa: CASSYRIPNYGYTF
CDR3nt: TGTGCCAGCAGTTACAGAATCCCTAACTATGGCTACACCTTC

d_gene: TRBD1
len: 15
v_gene: TRBV9
j_gene: TRBJ1-5
abundance: NA
CDR3aa: CASSVGQGRGQPQHF
CDR3nt: TGTGCCAGCAGCGTAGGACAGGGGCGAGGACAGCCCCAGCATTTT

d_gene: NA
len: 11
v_gene: TRBV2
j_gene: TRBJ1-1
abundance: NA
CDR3aa: CASRGTGGAFF
CDR3nt: TGTGCCAGCAGGGGGACGGGTGGGGCTTTCTTT

d_gene: TRBD1
len: 16
v_gene: TRBV7-2
j_gene: TRBJ2-3
abundance: many
CDR3aa: CASSLAGTGGPDTQYF
CDR3nt: TGTGCCAGCAGCTTAGCAGGGACAGGGGGCCCAGATACGCAGTATTTT

d_gene: TRBD1
len: 18
v_gene: TRBV7-6
j_gene: TRBJ1-6
abundance: many
CDR3aa: CASSLARQGVAHNSPLHF
CDR3nt: TGTGCCAGCAGCTTAGCCCGACAGGGGGTCGCTCATAATTCACCCCTCCACTTT

d_gene: NA
len: 16
v_gene: TRBV12-5
j_gene: TRBJ1-6
abundance: few
CDR3aa: CASGLGSTGPNSPLHF
CDR3nt: TGTGCTAGTGGTTTGGGTTCTACAGGACCAAATTCACCCCTCCACTTT

d_gene: TRBD1
len: 14
v_gene: TRBV6-5
j_gene: TRBJ1-1
abundance: NA
CDR3aa: CASSYQGADTEAFF
CDR3nt: TGTGCCAGCAGTTACCAGGGGGCAGACACTGAAGCTTTCTTT

d_gene: NA
len: 16
v_gene: TRBV4-2
j_gene: TRBJ2-5
abundance: few
CDR3aa: CASSQDWQARWETQYF
CDR3nt: TGTGCCAGCAGCCAAGACTGGCAGGCAAGATGGGAGACCCAGTACTTC

d_gene: NA
len: 15
v_gene: TRBV6-2/TRBV6-3
j_gene: TRBJ1-2
abundance: NA
CDR3aa: CASSPDKGPLGGYTF
CDR3nt: TGTGCCAGCAGCCCGGATAAGGGCCCCCTCGGTGGCTACACCTTC

d_gene: NA
len: 17
v_gene: TRBV7-2
j_gene: TRBJ1-6
abundance: few
CDR3aa: CASSLAGRGARGSPLHF
CDR3nt: TGTGCCAGCAGCTTAGCCGGGAGAGGGGCGCGGGGTTCACCCCTCCACTTT

d_gene: NA
len: 15
v_gene: TRBV4-1
j_gene: TRBJ1-1
abundance: few
CDR3aa: CASSQDWRMDTEAFF
CDR3nt: TGCGCCAGCAGCCAAGATTGGCGGATGGACACTGAAGCTTTCTTT

d_gene: NA
len: 16
v_gene: TRBV4-3
j_gene: TRBJ1-1
abundance: few
CDR3aa: CASSQDPQGTNTEAFF
CDR3nt: TGCGCCAGCAGCCAAGATCCCCAGGGAACGAACACTGAAGCTTTCTTT

d_gene: NA
len: 16
v_gene: TRBV15
j_gene: TRBJ2-3
abundance: NA
CDR3aa: CATCRRIATTPDTQYF
CDR3nt: TGTGCCACCTGCCGCCGAATAGCGACGACCCCAGATACGCAGTATTTT